This T cell receptor (beta chain) was obtained from a study of response to subunit inactivated influenza vaccine. Whole-study findings and limits: Few additional T cells are recruited per seasonal influenza vaccination, authors suggested.

TCRdb independently ran MiXCR on the RT-PCR reads; one entry per CDR3 protein. The sample records around 710,000 distinct CDR3 sequences, about 14% being singletons. A word on this clonotype: What it recognizes is unknown.

The sequence was obtained from a man aged 45-65 years who received an inactivated influenza vaccine. The specimen was PBMCs from blood, collected around 14 days before vaccination.

CDR3 sequence (DNA): TGCAGCGTTGGATGGACTAGCGGGGGGCAAGATACGCAGTATTTT. Its translation is CSVGWTSGGQDTQYF. The chain links TRBV29-1 to TRBJ2-3; TRBD2 aligns across 14 bases. The CDR3 is made up of 15 amino acids. Germline trimming cut 4 bases from V and 5 bases from J; bases unmatched to any gene: 5. From germline, CDR1 is SQVTM and CDR2 ANQGSEA.